What follows are 26 T cell receptor beta chains derived from one specimen sequenced in a study of T cell changes during pregnancy in multiple sclerosis. The table came from immunoSEQ multiplex PCR; TCRdb's copy has only in-frame clones and leaves some out. The table records about 89,000 clones, roughly 94% of them present only once. This specimen consisted of peripheral blood, obtained in the third trimester of pregnancy. The receptors shown here come from a female donor with multiple sclerosis, enrolled in a pregnancy study.

This clone was seen once. The CDR3 sequence is CASTVGLAVDNEQFF. In DNA form, the CDR3 reads TGTGCCAGCACCGTAGGACTAGCGGTTGACAATGAGCAGTTCTTC. This rearrangement joins TRBV7-9 to TRBJ2-1, with 10 nucleotides matching TRBD2. Germline CDR1 reads SEHNR; CDR2 reads FQNEAQ (reference sequence). The V and J ends lost 7 bases and 5 bases, in that order; junction bases with no gene match: 8. The CDR3 runs 15 residues.

The CDR3 loop is CASSYGRGSNQPQHF. CDR3 coding DNA: TGTGCCAGCAGTTATGGCAGGGGAAGCAATCAGCCCCAGCATTTT. This chain links TRBV6-5 with TRBJ1-5; maybe TRBD1 (6 bases). Between the trimmed V and J ends, which lost 3 bases and 1 base, there was a span of 10 bases. There are 15 residues in the CDR3. Germline V gene data show CDR1 as MNHEY and CDR2 as SVGAGI.

V is TRBV9 and J is TRBJ1-2; 8 bases map to TRBD1. The length of the CDR3 is 15 residues. Germline CDR1 SGDLS, CDR2 YYNGEE. The V segment lost 5 bases and the J segment 2 bases; nucleotides outside the gene matches: 8. The CDR3 loop is CASSSHQGANYGYTF. DNA for the CDR3: TGTGCCAGCAGTTCTCACCAGGGGGCCAACTATGGCTACACCTTC. Using reference TRBV9 and TRBJ1-2 for the parts outside the CDR3, the full variable domain is DSGVTQTPKHLITATGQRVTLRCSPRSGDLSVYWYQQSLDQGLQFLIQYYNGEERAKGNILERFSAQQFPDLHSELNLSSLELGDSALYFCASSSHQGANYGYTFGSGTRLTVV.

The V and J genes are TRBV11-1 and TRBJ2-3; D is uncertain. V was shortened by 1 base and J by 4 bases, with 9 bases between the two germline ends. The CDR3 spans 14 residues. CDR1 and CDR2 from the germline V gene are SGHAT and FQDESV (reference sequence). CDR3 residues: CASSLGGTADTQYF. The DNA for the CDR3 is TGTGCCAGCAGCTTAGGTGGTACGGCAGATACGCAGTATTTT. Drawing the rest from reference TRBV11-1 and TRBJ2-3, the complete variable domain is EAEVAQSPRYKITEKSQAVAFWCDPISGHATLYWYRQILGQGPELLVQFQDESVVDDSQLPKDRFSAERLKGVDSTLKIQPAELGDSAMYLCASSLGGTADTQYFGPGTRLTVL.

The CDR3 here is CASGSGNTIYF. In nucleotides, the CDR3 is TGTGCTAGTGGGTCGGGAAACACCATATATTTT. The chain couples TRBV12-5 to TRBJ1-3; unclear D gene. The V gene's germline CDR1 is LGHNT and CDR2 FRNRAP. The CDR3 length is 11 residues. The V end lost 6 bases, the J end lost 4 bases, and 4 bases lay between the germline ends.

The chain is built from TRBV12-5 and TRBJ2-1; 7 bases match TRBD2. V shed 1 base, J shed 4 bases, and the junction held 10 bases outside the gene matches. Germline assignment: CDR1 LGHNT and CDR2 FRNRAP. The CDR3 extends over 17 amino acids. The CDR3 protein is CASGLALTSAVYNEQFF. DNA for the CDR3: TGTGCTAGTGGTTTGGCGCTAACTAGCGCCGTTTACAATGAGCAGTTCTTC.

V and J are TRBV6-1 and TRBJ1-4; 7 bases line up with TRBD1. V shed 8 bases and J 4 bases; nucleotides not matched to a gene: 10. Germline loops: CDR1 MNHNS, CDR2 SASEGT. This CDR3 region has 15 residues. CDR3 DNA: TGTGCCAGCGGACCCGGGACAGTTAATAATGAAAAACTGTTTTTT. This sequence encodes CASGPGTVNNEKLFF.

This clone was recorded only once. The rearrangement joins TRBV27 to TRBJ2-3; 10 positions match TRBD2. There are 17 residues in the CDR3. Trimming took 5 bases from V and 4 from J; bases not matched to a gene: 12. CDR1 is MNHEY, CDR2 SMNVEV, per germline (reference sequence). CDR3 bases: TGTGCCAGCAGTGACCTAGCGGGAGTAACTCTTCCAGATACGCAGTATTTT. This translates into CASSDLAGVTLPDTQYF.

J is TRBJ2-7 and V is TRBV5-5; a possible D gene is TRBD2 (6 bases). The ends were cut back, 2 bases at V and 0 bases at J, with 12 bases in the middle. Germline loops: CDR1 SGHKS, CDR2 YYEKEE (reference sequence). CDR3 length equals 15 residues. CDR3: CASSLVRESSYEQYF. CDR3 DNA: TGTGCCAGCAGCTTAGTGCGGGAAAGCTCCTACGAGCAGTACTTC.

The J gene is TRBJ2-7, the V gene TRBV5-4, with D maybe TRBD1 (6 bases). With 4 bases removed from V and 4 bases from J, the gap between germline ends came to 12 bases. The CDR3 covers 13 residues. Germline lookup yields CDR1 SGHNT and CDR2 YYREEE (reference sequence). In DNA form, the CDR3 reads TGTGCCAGCAGCGTGACAGGTTTTTACGAGCAGTACTTC. It codes for CASSVTGFYEQYF.

This chain connects TRBV15 to TRBJ2-5, with D possibly being TRBD1 (5 bases). The CDR3 is 18 residues long. The germline gives CDR1 LNHNV, CDR2 YYDKDF (reference sequence). Trimming pared 1 base from V and 5 bases from J, leaving 23 bases between. CDR3 coding DNA: TGTGCCACCAGCAGAGTAGGAACAGGTTTGGGGAAAAGGGAGACCCAGTACTTC. It translates to CATSRVGTGLGKRETQYF.

DNA for the CDR3: TGTGCCAGCAGCTCCCCGGGACAGGGTGGAATCGAGCAGTTCTTC. Translation gives CASSSPGQGGIEQFF. This chain connects TRBV7-9 to TRBJ2-1, with 9 positions matching TRBD1. After removal of 4 bases from V and 10 bases from J, the junction contained 11 bases not matched to a gene. From germline, CDR1 is SEHNR and CDR2 FQNEAQ (reference sequence). The length of the CDR3 is 15 residues. Together with reference TRBV7-9 and TRBJ2-1, the CDR3 gives the full variable domain: DTGVSQNPRHKITKRGQNVTFRCDPISEHNRLYWYRQTLGQGPEFLTYFQNEAQLEKSRLLSDRFSAERPKGSFSTLEIQRTEQGDSAMYLCASSSPGQGGIEQFFGPGTRLTVL.

The chain is built from TRBV5-1 and TRBJ2-1; maybe TRBD1 (6 bases). This CDR3 has 15 residues. Trimming pared 4 bases from V and 3 bases from J, leaving 14 bases between. Germline CDR1 is SGHRS and CDR2 is YFSETQ. The CDR3 coding sequence is TGCGCCAGCAGCACCGATGGACAGAACTACAATGAGCAGTTCTTC. Residues: CASSTDGQNYNEQFF.

The rearrangement links TRBV2 to TRBJ2-1; 8 nucleotides match TRBD2. CDR1 SNHLY and CDR2 FYNNEI come from the germline V gene. This CDR3 comprises 13 residues. V was clipped by 4 bases and J by 8 bases; unmatched bases: 4. CDR3 coding DNA: TGTGCCAGCAGTGCTCCGGGAGGGCATGAGCAGTTCTTC. It encodes CASSAPGGHEQFF.

J is TRBJ2-6 and V is TRBV5-5, with 9 bases matching TRBD1. This CDR3 is built from 14 residues. Germline CDR1 and CDR2: SGHKS and YYEKEE (reference sequence). Trimming removed 4 bases from V and 8 bases from J; junction bases left unmatched: 4. CDR3 DNA: TGTGCCAGCAGCCCGGGACAGGGACCCAACGTCCTGACTTTC. Its translation: CASSPGQGPNVLTF.

The chain has TRBV5-1 and TRBJ2-2; 11 nucleotides align to TRBD2. The germline gives CDR1 SGHRS, CDR2 YFSETQ. The CDR3 runs 16 residues. V dropped 3 bases and J dropped 6; count of bases not matched to a gene: 7. For the CDR3, the DNA is TGCGCCAGCAGCTGGGGACTAGCGGTCGTCGCCGGGGAGCTGTTTTTT. Protein: CASSWGLAVVAGELFF.

J is TRBJ2-1 and V is TRBV4-1; D is possibly TRBD2 (5 bases). V was trimmed by 3 bases and J by 6 bases, leaving 15 bases between them. The germline V gene has CDR1 MGHRA and CDR2 YSYEKL. The CDR3 consists of 15 residues. CDR3 bases: TGCGCCAGCAGCCAGCCTATTACTAGGTCCAATGAGCAGTTCTTC. Translating gives CASSQPITRSNEQFF.

The J gene is TRBJ1-1, the V gene TRBV7-9; a weak D match, TRBD1 (5 bases). The CDR3 loop spans 13 amino acids. Trimming removed 8 bases at V and 4 bases at J, with 14 bases between. CDR1 and CDR2 from the germline V gene are SEHNR and FQNEAQ (reference sequence). The CDR3 DNA follows: TGTGCCAGCCAACCGGGACTCCCCACTGAAGCTTTCTTT. Translated: CASQPGLPTEAFF.

This chain joins TRBV27 and TRBJ1-4; D is unresolved. The length of the CDR3 is 16 residues. Germline-derived CDR1 and CDR2 are MNHEY and SMNVEV (reference sequence). Trimming removed 6 bases at V and 2 bases at J, with 16 bases between. CDR3 loop: CASRGMFRSTNEKLFF. The CDR3 DNA is TGTGCCAGCAGGGGCATGTTCAGGTCCACTAATGAAAAACTGTTTTTT.

The CDR3 reads CASSSGWSNQPQHF. The CDR3 region has the DNA TGTGCCAGCAGCTCCGGGTGGTCCAATCAGCCCCAGCATTTT. The chain couples TRBV9 to TRBJ1-5; no clear D gene. The CDR3 runs 14 residues. CDR1 SGDLS and CDR2 YYNGEE come from the germline V gene. Trimming took off 4 bases at V and 3 bases at J, with 11 bases between the two ends.

V is TRBV5-1 and J is TRBJ2-3; D is unclear. Trimming pared 1 base from V and 4 bases from J, leaving 7 bases between. The CDR3 totals 13 residues. The germline V gene has CDR1 SGHRS and CDR2 YFSETQ. For the CDR3, the DNA is TGCGCCAGCAGCTTGATCGCAGCAGATACGCAGTATTTT. Its protein is CASSLIAADTQYF.

The chain recombines TRBV6-1 with TRBJ1-2, with 7 nucleotides matching TRBD1. Germline values: CDR1 MNHNS, CDR2 SASEGT. The CDR3 extends over 14 amino acids. Trimming at V came to 5 bases and at J to 4 bases, leaving 7 bases not matched to a gene. CDR3 nucleotides: TGTGCCAGCAGTTTAACGGACAGGCTCTATGGCTACACCTTC. Amino acids: CASSLTDRLYGYTF.

This chain connects TRBV7-9 to TRBJ2-3; the D gene is possibly TRBD2 (5 bases). CDR3 size: 15 residues. Germline V gene data show CDR1 as SEHNR and CDR2 as FQNEAQ (reference sequence). Trimming cost V 2 bases and J 5 bases, with 14 bases left between them. CDR3 loop: CASSLTATSEDTQYF. The DNA of the CDR3 is TGTGCCAGCAGCTTAACGGCAACTAGTGAAGATACGCAGTATTTT.

This clone was seen once. The gene calls are TRBV2 and TRBJ1-4; 10 positions match TRBD1. CDR3 size: 16 residues. Germline CDR1 is SNHLY and CDR2 is FYNNEI. V shed 7 bases and J 7 bases; nucleotides not matched to a gene: 12. Written as DNA, the CDR3 is TGTGCCAGCACTCGGACAGGGGGAGTAAGTGGTGAAAAACTGTTTTTT. Residues: CASTRTGGVSGEKLFF.

The rearrangement links TRBV5-1 to TRBJ2-3; 11 bases are shared with TRBD2. Germline CDR1 SGHRS, CDR2 YFSETQ. CDR3 length equals 17 residues. Unmatched junction bases numbered 12, after V lost 5 bases and J lost 4 bases. Written as DNA, the CDR3 is TGCGCCAGCAGTTATAGCGGGAGGGCCTCGGGTTCAGATACGCAGTATTTT. Its protein is CASSYSGRASGSDTQYF.

The chain links TRBV5-4 to TRBJ2-6; possible D gene TRBD2, 6 bases. V was cut by 3 bases and J by 1 base, with 14 bases left in between. CDR3 length: 17 residues. CDR1 SGHNT and CDR2 YYREEE come from the germline V gene (reference sequence). The CDR3 sequence is CASSWGGSGSGANVLTF. The DNA for the CDR3 is TGTGCCAGCAGCTGGGGAGGATCGGGTTCTGGGGCCAACGTCCTGACTTTC.